This TCR beta chain was recorded in a study of T-cell reconstitution after alpha-beta-depleted transplantation in children. This clonotype has at least ten counts. Library preparation (for TCRbeta) was performed with unique molecular identifiers. TCRdb ran MiXCR on the PCR reads and lists one entry per CDR3 protein. Here the sample spans a few hundred thousand distinct CDR3 sequences, about 14% being singletons. The CDR3 covers 13 residues. CDR1 and CDR2 (germline): SGHVS, FNYEAQ. The V end was cut by 5 bases, the J end by 1 base, with 5 bases between. The sequencing here drew on PBMCs, taken from the stem cell graft. The chain joins TRBV7-6 to TRBJ2-2; D is unresolved. The receptor's source is a human donor who donated a stem cell graft to a child with Fanconi anemia. In DNA, the CDR3 is TGTGCCAGCAGCCCTTTGAACACCGGGGAGCTGTTTTTT. Translated: CASSPLNTGELFF.